The 28 T cell receptor beta chains below come from one sample, sequenced in a study of blood T cells in healthy people across ages. Primed by a sample-barcoded 5' primer and a J-beta primer mix, a second PCR proceeded for about 6 to 11 cycles. TCRdb ran MiXCR on the 5' RACE reads and lists one entry per CDR3 protein. The sample lists about 730,000 distinct CDR3 sequences; around 40% were seen once. The specimen sequenced was blood. Receptors originate from a woman aged 60-70 years in good health.

V gene TRBV20-1 combines with J gene TRBJ2-1, with 7 nucleotides matching TRBD2. This CDR3 contains 14 residues. V trimming: 6 bases; J trimming: 3 bases; junction bases outside the gene matches: 8. Per the germline V gene, CDR1 is DFQATT and CDR2 is SNEGSKA (reference sequence). The DNA of the CDR3 is TGCAGTGCAATGACGGGGGGTGGCTACAATGAGCAGTTCTTC. This sequence encodes CSAMTGGGYNEQFF.

On this clonotype: Relative to the germline gene, one junction end is altered; a read error may explain this. This rearrangement joins TRBV9 to TRBJ2-3, with D possibly being TRBD2 (5 bases). The CDR3 spans 14 residues. Germline V gene sequence: CDR1 SGDLS, CDR2 YYNGEE. CDR3 sequence (DNA): TGTGCCGGCAGCCATGGCGGGAGCACAGATACGCAGTATTTT. Protein: CAGSHGGSTDTQYF.

A remark on this clonotype: A junction end diverges from the germline sequence, so it may reflect a read error. The chain uses TRBV6-5 and TRBJ1-1, with a possible D match to TRBD1 (5 bases). Germline V gives CDR1 MNHEY, CDR2 SVGAGI. The CDR3 has 15 residues. CDR3 nucleotide sequence: TGTGTCAGCAGTTACGCTCTCCAGGGAGGCACTGAAGCTTTCTTT. Amino acid sequence: CVSSYALQGGTEAFF.

The chain's CDR3 is CSASRDTTEAFF. The CDR3 coding sequence is TGCAGTGCTAGCCGGGATACAACTGAAGCTTTCTTT. V gene TRBV20-1 combines with J gene TRBJ1-1; D is uncertain. V was pared by 3 bases and J by 5 bases, with 10 bases between. Germline-derived CDR1 and CDR2 are DFQATT and SNEGSKA (reference sequence). The CDR3 length is 12 residues.

The rearrangement joins TRBV25-1 to TRBJ2-1; the match to TRBD1 covers 8 bases. This CDR3 is built from 17 residues. From germline, CDR1 is MGHDK and CDR2 SYGVNS. Trimming took 0 bases from V and 1 from J; bases not matched to a gene: 5. CDR3 DNA sequence: TGTGCCAGCAGTGAATATCAGGGGGCGGGTTCCTACAATGAGCAGTTCTTC. Translated, it gives CASSEYQGAGSYNEQFF.

The chain combines TRBV6-2 or TRBV6-3 with TRBJ2-7; D not certain. The CDR3 extends over 15 amino acids. Trimming removed 0 bases at V and 4 bases at J, with 13 bases between. Germline CDR1 reads MNHEY; CDR2 reads SVGEGT. CDR3 amino acids: CASSYSGPRSYEQYF. CDR3 DNA: TGTGCCAGCAGTTACTCTGGACCGCGCTCTTACGAGCAGTACTTC.

This chain uses TRBV28 with TRBJ2-1; the match to TRBD2 covers 11 bases. J gave up 0 bases and V 6 bases, and 7 bases lay outside the gene matches. The CDR3 extends over 17 amino acids. Germline CDR1 and CDR2: MDHEN and SYDVKM. CDR3 loop: CASSPGLAGTSYNEQFF. The CDR3 DNA follows: TGTGCCAGCAGCCCAGGACTAGCGGGTACCTCCTACAATGAGCAGTTCTTC.

The chain uses TRBV7-9 and TRBJ1-1; D is possibly TRBD1 (6 bases). Germline V lookup: CDR1 SEHNR, CDR2 FQNEAQ (reference sequence). V was trimmed by 6 bases and J by 4 bases, leaving 15 bases between them. The CDR3 loop spans 14 amino acids. The CDR3 DNA sequence: TGTGCCAGCAGGTCAAGGGGGGTGGTCACTGAAGCTTTCTTT. Protein sequence: CASRSRGVVTEAFF. Variable domain in full (rest from reference TRBV7-9 and TRBJ1-1): DTGVSQNPRHKITKRGQNVTFRCDPISEHNRLYWYRQTLGQGPEFLTYFQNEAQLEKSRLLSDRFSAERPKGSFSTLEIQRTEQGDSAMYLCASRSRGVVTEAFFGQGTRLTVV.

CDR3 bases: TGTGCCAGCAGAAAGGGACTAGCGGGGGACTCGATCCAAGAGACCCAGTACTTC. This encodes CASRKGLAGDSIQETQYF. The J gene is TRBJ2-5, the V gene TRBV6-1; 14 nucleotides align to TRBD2. V lost 6 bases to trimming and J lost 1 base; unmatched junction nucleotides: 10. Looked up from germline, CDR1 is MNHNS and CDR2 is SASEGT. The CDR3 spans 18 residues.

V usage is TRBV3-1 and J usage is TRBJ2-7; unclear D gene. Trimming left V 2 bases short and J 12 bases short, with 11 bases between. Germline CDR1 is LGHDT and CDR2 is YNNKEL (reference sequence). This CDR3 region has 11 residues. The CDR3 bases are TGTGCCAGCAGCCAATCTACGGAACGGTACTTC. It codes for CASSQSTERYF.

This clonotype was picked up a small number of times. This rearrangement joins TRBV18 to TRBJ2-7; 13 positions agree with TRBD2. The closer fit of TRBJ2-5 to the DNA end suggests the J call may be wrong. Per the germline V gene, CDR1 is KGHSH and CDR2 is LQKENI. The CDR3 runs to 17 residues. CDR3 sequence reads: CASSPLGLAGEGETQYF. CDR3 bases: TGTGCCAGCTCACCACTTGGACTAGCGGGGGAGGGAGAGACCCAGTACTTC.

This chain uses TRBV28 with TRBJ1-2; D is unclear. V was trimmed by 8 bases and J by 4 bases, leaving 17 bases between them. The CDR3 is made up of 14 amino acids. Germline CDR1 is MDHEN and CDR2 is SYDVKM. The chain's CDR3 is CASRLPGRGYGYTF. The CDR3 nucleotides read TGTGCCAGCCGCCTCCCAGGACGTGGCTATGGCTACACCTTC.

The chain combines TRBV29-1 with TRBJ1-2; weak D call: TRBD1 (5 bases). Germline V CDR1 and CDR2: SQVTM, ANQGSEA. The V gene lost 5 bases and the J gene lost 5 bases, with 18 bases spanning the gap. This CDR3 has 14 amino acids. DNA of the CDR3: TGCAGCGTTCATCGTGGGGAGGGACCATATGGCTACACCTTC. Its translation is CSVHRGEGPYGYTF. Full variable domain (outside the CDR3, taken from reference TRBV29-1 and TRBJ1-2): SAVISQKPSRDICQRGTSLTIQCQVDSQVTMMFWYRQQPGQSLTLIATANQGSEATYESGFVIDKFPISRPNLTFSTLTVSNMSPEDSSIYLCSVHRGEGPYGYTFGSGTRLTVV.

The chain carries TRBV20-1 and TRBJ2-3, with D hard to call. CDR1 is DFQATT and CDR2 is SNEGSKA in the germline V gene (reference sequence). The CDR3 covers 8 residues. The CDR3 coding sequence is TGCAGGGATAATACGCAGTATTTT. Its protein product is CRDNTQYF.

V and J are TRBV25-1 and TRBJ2-7, with D perhaps TRBD1 or TRBD2 (5 bases each). Per the germline V gene, CDR1 is MGHDK and CDR2 is SYGVNS. V was shortened by 11 bases and J by 4 bases, with 30 bases between the two germline ends. The CDR3 is made up of 17 amino acids. The CDR3 region has the DNA TGTGCCCCCACACTGGGGGACGGTTCCGTACCCGTATACGAGCAGTACTTC. Translation: CAPTLGDGSVPVYEQYF.

The V call is TRBV30, the J call TRBJ2-7, with 8 bases identical to TRBD1. With 0 bases clipped from V and 4 bases from J, the junction kept 5 bases outside the gene matches. The CDR3 is made up of 14 amino acids. Germline CDR1 is GTSNPN and CDR2 is SVGIG (reference sequence). CDR3 residues: CAWSVGTGRYEQYF. CDR3 in DNA: TGTGCCTGGAGTGTCGGGACAGGTCGTTACGAGCAGTACTTC.

This clonotype has only a few counts. V usage is TRBV7-3 and J usage is TRBJ2-3, with no clear D. Trimming cost V 3 bases and J 4 bases, with 8 bases left between them. The V gene's germline CDR1 is SGHTA and CDR2 FQGTGA. The CDR3 runs 13 residues. DNA of the CDR3: TGTGCCAGCAGCTTCAGATACCCAGATACGCAGTATTTT. Amino acids: CASSFRYPDTQYF.

This clonotype has just a few counts. The chain joins TRBV20-1 to TRBJ2-3; 8 bases align to TRBD2. Germline V gene sequence: CDR1 DFQATT, CDR2 SNEGSKA (reference sequence). V was clipped by 1 base and J by 6 bases; unmatched bases: 9. This CDR3 is built from 15 residues. CDR3 coding DNA: TGCAGTGCTAGAGTTAAGCGGGGGCCCTTGGATACGCAGTATTTT. Protein: CSARVKRGPLDTQYF.

This clonotype showed up many times. The chain carries TRBV29-1 and TRBJ2-5; the D gene is possibly TRBD2 (5 bases). The CDR3 is made up of 13 amino acids. With 6 bases removed from V and 5 bases from J, the gap between germline ends came to 16 bases. CDR1 and CDR2 (germline): SQVTM, ANQGSEA. Here the CDR3 reads CSVLIDTGETQYF. The CDR3, as DNA: TGCAGCGTACTCATCGACACGGGGGAGACCCAGTACTTC.

Regarding this clonotype: A single base separates this from a much larger clone, so it may be a read error. J is TRBJ2-1 and V is TRBV29-1; 11 bases match TRBD2. In germline, CDR1 is SQVTM, CDR2 ANQGSEA. The CDR3 runs to 15 residues. DNA of the CDR3: TGCAGCGTTGATGAGATAGCGGGGGGGCGTAATGGGCAGTTCTTC. It encodes CSVDEIAGGRNGQFF.

This clonotype was found a few times. CDR3 in amino acids: CASSPPSGGTPGDNEQFF. The CDR3 DNA is TGTGCCAGCTCACCACCCAGCGGGGGGACCCCTGGAGATAATGAGCAGTTCTTC. V and J are TRBV18 and TRBJ2-1; 9 nucleotides line up with TRBD2. This CDR3 comprises 18 residues. CDR1 KGHSH and CDR2 LQKENI come from the germline V gene. Losses at the gene ends were 0 bases for V and 7 bases for J; bases not matched to a gene: 13.

This clonotype was observed a few times. V gene TRBV9 combines with J gene TRBJ2-4; 12 bases are shared with TRBD2. The J segment lost 4 bases and the V segment lost 0 bases, leaving 2 bases of the junction unmatched. CDR3 length equals 16 residues. CDR1 and CDR2 (germline): SGDLS, YYNGEE. The CDR3, as DNA: TGTGCCAGCAGCGTAGGACTAGCGGGAGAGAAAAACATTCAGTACTTC. The encoded protein is CASSVGLAGEKNIQYF.

The chain employs TRBV20-1 and TRBJ1-2, with unresolved D. Trimming stripped 0 bases from V and 1 base from J, with 9 bases between. The CDR3 is made up of 14 amino acids. Germline V gene sequence: CDR1 DFQATT, CDR2 SNEGSKA (reference sequence). CDR3 sequence: CSARDRSNNYGYTF. The CDR3 bases are TGCAGTGCTAGAGACAGGTCGAATAACTATGGCTACACCTTC.

The CDR3 DNA follows: TGCAGTGCACCGGGACAGGGGGCATTCGAGCAGTACTTC. Translated, it gives CSAPGQGAFEQYF. This sequence joins TRBV20-1 and TRBJ2-7, with TRBD1 matching over 12 bases. This CDR3 is built from 13 residues. Germline CDR1 DFQATT, CDR2 SNEGSKA (reference sequence). Unmatched junction bases numbered 6, after V lost 6 bases and J lost 6 bases.

The chain has TRBV18 and TRBJ2-1; D gene uncertain. CDR3 length: 16 residues. Trimming removed 2 bases at V and 4 bases at J, with 15 bases between. Per the germline V gene, CDR1 is KGHSH and CDR2 is LQKENI. CDR3 DNA sequence: TGTGCCAGCTCACCAAATGAACAGTCGAATTACAATGAGCAGTTCTTC. Protein sequence: CASSPNEQSNYNEQFF.

The J gene is TRBJ1-2, the V gene TRBV6-5; no clear D. There are 14 residues in the CDR3. V dropped 0 bases and J dropped 8 bases, with 13 bases sitting between them. Germline V CDR1 and CDR2: MNHEY, SVGAGI. The CDR3 nucleotides read TGTGCCAGCAGTTACTCGAATGGTCGGGAAGGCTACACCTTC. Protein sequence: CASSYSNGREGYTF.

This clonotype was recorded a few times. The V call is TRBV7-2, the J call TRBJ1-1, with D tentatively TRBD1 (5 bases). Germline V lookup: CDR1 SGHTA, CDR2 FQGNSA. The V and J ends lost 4 bases and 4 bases respectively, with 16 bases between them. The CDR3 covers 15 residues. Here the CDR3 reads CASSSYQGRGTEAFF. The CDR3 DNA reads TGTGCCAGCAGCTCCTACCAGGGCCGGGGCACTGAAGCTTTCTTT.

There are many counts of this clonotype. The CDR3 loop reads CASSFPPGGEQFF. Here the CDR3 DNA reads TGTGCCAGCAGTTTCCCTCCGGGTGGCGAGCAGTTCTTC. This rearrangement joins TRBV6-2 or TRBV6-3 to TRBJ2-1; D gene uncertain. The length of the CDR3 is 13 residues. CDR1 is MNHEY, CDR2 SVGEGT, per germline. V was trimmed by 4 bases and J by 10 bases, leaving 14 bases between them.